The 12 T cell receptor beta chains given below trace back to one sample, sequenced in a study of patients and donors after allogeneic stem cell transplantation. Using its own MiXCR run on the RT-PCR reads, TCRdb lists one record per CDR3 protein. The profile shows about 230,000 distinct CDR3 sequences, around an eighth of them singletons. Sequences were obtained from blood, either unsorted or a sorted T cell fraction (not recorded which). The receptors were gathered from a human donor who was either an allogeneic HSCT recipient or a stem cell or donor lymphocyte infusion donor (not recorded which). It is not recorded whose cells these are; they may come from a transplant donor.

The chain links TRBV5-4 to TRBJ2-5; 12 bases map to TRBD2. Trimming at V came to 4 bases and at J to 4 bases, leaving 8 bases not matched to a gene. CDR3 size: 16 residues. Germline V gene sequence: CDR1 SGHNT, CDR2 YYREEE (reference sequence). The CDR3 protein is CASSPKLAGGGETQYF. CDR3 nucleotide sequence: TGTGCCAGCAGCCCCAAACTAGCGGGGGGCGGAGAGACCCAGTACTTC.

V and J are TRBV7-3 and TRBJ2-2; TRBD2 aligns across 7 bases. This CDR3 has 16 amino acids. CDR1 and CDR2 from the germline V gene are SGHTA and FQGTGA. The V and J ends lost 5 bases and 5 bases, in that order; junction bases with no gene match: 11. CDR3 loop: CASSERGGPRTGELFF. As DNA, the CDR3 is TGTGCCAGCAGCGAAAGGGGAGGGCCTCGGACCGGGGAGCTGTTTTTT. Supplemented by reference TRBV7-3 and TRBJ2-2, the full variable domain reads GAGVSQTPSNKVTEKGKYVELRCDPISGHTALYWYRQSLGQGPEFLIYFQGTGAADDSGLPNDRFFAVRPEGSVSTLKIQRTERGDSAVYLCASSERGGPRTGELFFGEGSRLTVL.

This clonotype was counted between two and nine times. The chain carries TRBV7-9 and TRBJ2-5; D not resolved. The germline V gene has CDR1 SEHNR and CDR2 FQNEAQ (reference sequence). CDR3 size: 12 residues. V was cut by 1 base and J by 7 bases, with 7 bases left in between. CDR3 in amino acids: CASSLEITTQYF. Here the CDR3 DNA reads TGTGCCAGCAGCTTAGAAATTACGACCCAGTACTTC.

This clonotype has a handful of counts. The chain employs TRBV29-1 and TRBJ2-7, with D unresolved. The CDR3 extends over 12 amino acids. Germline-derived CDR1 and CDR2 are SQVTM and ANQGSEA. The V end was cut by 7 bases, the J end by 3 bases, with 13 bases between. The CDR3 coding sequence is TGCAGCGCCACGGCTGGAGTCTACGAGCAGTACTTC. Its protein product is CSATAGVYEQYF.

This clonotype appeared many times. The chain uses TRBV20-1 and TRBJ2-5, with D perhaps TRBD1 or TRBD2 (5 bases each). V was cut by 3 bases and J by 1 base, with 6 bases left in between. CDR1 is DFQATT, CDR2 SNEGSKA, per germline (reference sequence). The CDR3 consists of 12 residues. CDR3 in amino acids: CSASGAQETQYF. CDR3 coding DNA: TGCAGTGCTAGCGGGGCCCAAGAGACCCAGTACTTC.

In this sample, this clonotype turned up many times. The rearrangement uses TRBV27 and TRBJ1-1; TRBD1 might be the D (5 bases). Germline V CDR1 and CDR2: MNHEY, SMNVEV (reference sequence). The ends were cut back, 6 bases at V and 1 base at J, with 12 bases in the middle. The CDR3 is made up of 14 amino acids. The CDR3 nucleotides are TGTGCCAGCAGCAACCAGGGCCCGAACACTGAAGCTTTCTTT. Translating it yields CASSNQGPNTEAFF.

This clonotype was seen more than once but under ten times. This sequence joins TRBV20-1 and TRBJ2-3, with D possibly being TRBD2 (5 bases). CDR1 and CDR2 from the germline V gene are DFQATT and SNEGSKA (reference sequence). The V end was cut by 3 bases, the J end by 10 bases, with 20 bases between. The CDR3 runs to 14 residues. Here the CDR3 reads CSARGMDSPISQYF. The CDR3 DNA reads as TGCAGTGCTAGGGGCATGGACTCCCCCATTTCGCAGTATTTT.

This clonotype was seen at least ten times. The CDR3 bases are TGTGCCAGCAGTGAAGGGCGGCGGGGGGAGGCGGATACGCAGTATTTT. Protein product: CASSEGRRGEADTQYF. The rearrangement uses TRBV2 and TRBJ2-3, with 8 bases lining up with TRBD2. The CDR3 spans 16 residues. From germline, CDR1 is SNHLY and CDR2 FYNNEI. The junction had 9 bases not matched to a gene; V was cut back by 1 base and J by 6 bases.

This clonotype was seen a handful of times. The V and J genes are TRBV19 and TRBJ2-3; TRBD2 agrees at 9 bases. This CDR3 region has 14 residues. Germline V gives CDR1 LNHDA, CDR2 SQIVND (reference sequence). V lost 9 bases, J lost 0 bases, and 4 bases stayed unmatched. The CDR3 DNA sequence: TGTGCCAGCAGCACTAGCGGGAGCACAGATACGCAGTATTTT. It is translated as CASSTSGSTDTQYF.

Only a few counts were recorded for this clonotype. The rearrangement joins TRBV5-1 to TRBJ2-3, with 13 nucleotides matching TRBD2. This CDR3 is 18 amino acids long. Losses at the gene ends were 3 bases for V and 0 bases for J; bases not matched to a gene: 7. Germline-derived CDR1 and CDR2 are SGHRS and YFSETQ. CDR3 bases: TGCGCCAGCAGCTCCGGACTAGCGGGGGCCATAAGCACAGATACGCAGTATTTT. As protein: CASSSGLAGAISTDTQYF.

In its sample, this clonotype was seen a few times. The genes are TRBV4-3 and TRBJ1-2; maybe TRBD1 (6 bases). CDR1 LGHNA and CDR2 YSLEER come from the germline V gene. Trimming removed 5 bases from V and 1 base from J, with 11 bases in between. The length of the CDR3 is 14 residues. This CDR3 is CASSRDILNYGYTF. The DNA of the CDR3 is TGCGCCAGCAGCAGGGACATTCTTAACTATGGCTACACCTTC.

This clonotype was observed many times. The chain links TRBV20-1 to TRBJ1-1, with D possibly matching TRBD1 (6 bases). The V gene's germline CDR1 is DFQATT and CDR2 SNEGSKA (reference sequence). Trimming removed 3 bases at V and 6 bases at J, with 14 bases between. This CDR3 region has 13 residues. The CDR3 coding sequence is TGCAGTGCTAGGCCAGGGGACGTCTCTGAAGCTTTCTTT. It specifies CSARPGDVSEAFF.